Listed here is a single T cell receptor (beta chain). Its antigen is unidentified. The sample originates from a study of blood T cells in healthy people across ages. Whole-study findings and limits: Diversity was higher, and naive CD4+ cells more numerous, in long-lived donors than in aged donors. Among T cells, TCR beta diversity per million cells dropped roughly linearly as age rose.

The CDR3 length is 14 residues. Unmatched junction bases numbered 4, after V lost 5 bases and J lost 1 base. The germline CDR1 and CDR2 sequences are DFQATT and SNEGSKA (reference sequence). Combining a sample-barcoded 5' primer with a J-beta primer mix, a second PCR ran for about 6 to 11 cycles. Samples each returned at least 3 million CDR3-containing paired-end reads. In TCRdb, the 5' RACE reads were re-called with MiXCR into one record per CDR3 protein. In the table there are approximately 600,000 distinct CDR3 sequences, about 53% of which are singletons. This receptor was identified in a man in his 60s in good health. Sequences were obtained from blood. The chain uses TRBV20-1 and TRBJ2-7, with 11 bases aligning to TRBD2. This CDR3 is CSAGPSGGSYEQYF. The CDR3 region has the DNA TGCAGTGCTGGGCCTAGCGGGGGGTCCTACGAGCAGTACTTC.